The 7 T cell receptor beta chains presented below share a single source sample, sequenced in a study of graft-versus-host responses after intestinal transplantation. Libraries were prepared by immunoSEQ multiplex PCR; TCRdb keeps only in-frame clonotypes and omits some of them. Here the sample spans approximately 14,000 clones, approximately 70% being singletons. To release intraepithelial and lamina propria lymphocytes, the graft tissue was processed. The source material was ileum tissue, sampled around 98 weeks after intestinal transplantation. Every receptor here comes from a human patient who received an intestinal transplant, so some T cells may come from the graft donor.

This CDR3 reads CASSEDTGTRETQYF. In DNA form, the CDR3 reads TGTGCCAGCAGTGAAGATACAGGGACCCGAGAGACCCAGTACTTC. The chain uses TRBV2 and TRBJ2-5, with D maybe TRBD1 (6 bases). Deletions cut 1 base from V and 4 bases from J, with 13 bases between. Germline V gives CDR1 SNHLY, CDR2 FYNNEI. The CDR3 is 15 residues long.

The chain carries TRBV4-1 and TRBJ2-1, with 7 bases identical to TRBD2. The germline V gene has CDR1 MGHRA and CDR2 YSYEKL. Unmatched junction bases numbered 9, after V lost 3 bases and J lost 1 base. The length of the CDR3 is 17 residues. This chain's CDR3 is CASSHLWGRVSYNEQFF. CDR3 DNA: TGCGCCAGCAGCCACCTATGGGGGAGGGTATCCTACAATGAGCAGTTCTTC.

The chain uses TRBV10-2 and TRBJ2-7; no clear D. V lost 3 bases to trimming and J lost 5 bases, with 5 bases between them. This CDR3 spans 11 amino acids. Germline-derived CDR1 and CDR2 are WSHSY and SAAADI. The CDR3 nucleotides read TGCGCCAGCAGTGATTTCAACGAGCAGTACTTC. Its protein is CASSDFNEQYF.

This clone was detected a few times. The chain combines TRBV6-1 with TRBJ2-1, with D perhaps matching TRBD1 or TRBD2 (5 bases each). The germline gives CDR1 MNHNS, CDR2 SASEGT. V lost 2 bases and J 8 bases, leaving 7 bases between the germline ends. The CDR3 has 12 amino acids. CDR3 bases: TGTGCCAGCAGTGAACAGGGAGATGAGCAGTTCTTC. It codes for CASSEQGDEQFF.

Only one count was recorded for this clone. In DNA, the CDR3 is TGTGCCAGCAGCTTAGAGGGCGGGAGAGGCAATGAGCAGTTCTTC. It codes for CASSLEGGRGNEQFF. The rearrangement joins TRBV7-9 to TRBJ2-1, with 7 nucleotides matching TRBD2. The V gene's germline CDR1 is SEHNR and CDR2 FQNEAQ (reference sequence). Unmatched junction bases numbered 6, after V lost 1 base and J lost 6 bases. This CDR3 region has 15 residues. The whole variable domain, remainder taken from reference TRBV7-9 and TRBJ2-1, is DTGVSQNPRHKITKRGQNVTFRCDPISEHNRLYWYRQTLGQGPEFLTYFQNEAQLEKSRLLSDRFSAERPKGSFSTLEIQRTEQGDSAMYLCASSLEGGRGNEQFFGPGTRLTVL.

The rearrangement links TRBV6-6 to TRBJ1-2; D remains ambiguous. V was shortened by 5 bases and J by 2 bases, with 0 bases between the two germline ends. Per germline, CDR1 MNHNY and CDR2 SVGAGI (reference sequence). The CDR3 is made up of 10 amino acids. The chain's CDR3 is CASSNYGYTF. The CDR3 nucleotides are TGTGCCAGCAGTAACTATGGCTACACCTTC.

The chain recombines TRBV11-2 with TRBJ2-1, with TRBD2 matching over 7 bases. Germline loops: CDR1 SGHAT, CDR2 FQNNGV. CDR3 length equals 15 residues. Trimming removed 6 bases from V and 3 bases from J; junction bases left unmatched: 8. The CDR3 bases are TGTGCCAGCAGAACTTCCGCTAGCGGCTACAATGAGCAGTTCTTC. Translated: CASRTSASGYNEQFF.